These 13 T cell receptor beta chains originate from one sample sequenced in a study of T cell responses to AZD1222 COVID-19 vaccine. Clones were read by immunoSEQ multiplex PCR, and TCRdb kept only the in-frame ones, dropping some. The sample carries about 80,000 clones, around 85% recorded once. The specimen was peripheral blood, collected 28 days after the second AZD1222 dose. The receptors were gathered from an adult who received the AZD1222 COVID-19 vaccine.

The chain couples TRBV19 to TRBJ1-5; D not certain. Germline V gene sequence: CDR1 LNHDA, CDR2 SQIVND (reference sequence). V gave up 5 bases and J gave up 1 base, with 6 bases separating them. The CDR3 sequence is 13 residues long. DNA of the CDR3: TGTGCCAGTAGTCGGGGAAGCAATCAGCCCCAGCATTTT. It is translated as CASSRGSNQPQHF.

The chain has TRBV5-4 and TRBJ1-1; tentative D call: TRBD1 (5 bases). Germline-derived CDR1 and CDR2 are SGHNT and YYREEE (reference sequence). CDR3 size: 16 residues. V was pared by 0 bases and J by 4 bases, with 16 bases between. The CDR3 DNA is TGTGCCAGCAGCTTGGCCGGGGCAGGGATGGGCACTGAAGCTTTCTTT. Translating it yields CASSLAGAGMGTEAFF.

J is TRBJ2-1 and V is TRBV18; D could derive from TRBD1 or TRBD2 (5 bases each). In germline, CDR1 is KGHSH, CDR2 LQKENI. Trimming shortened V by 3 bases and J by 4 bases, and 16 bases separated the two germline ends. The CDR3 sequence is 16 residues long. The CDR3 reads CASSPRVGTEYNEQFF. The CDR3 DNA reads TGTGCCAGCTCACCTCGGGTTGGGACGGAATACAATGAGCAGTTCTTC.

This chain links TRBV19 with TRBJ2-1, with TRBD1 matching over 10 bases. There are 14 residues in the CDR3. Germline assignment: CDR1 LNHDA and CDR2 SQIVND (reference sequence). V shed 7 bases, J shed 8 bases, and the junction held 8 bases outside the gene matches. The CDR3 spells CASTLGQGGDEQFF. The CDR3 DNA reads TGTGCCAGTACCCTAGGACAGGGGGGCGATGAGCAGTTCTTC.

The chain carries TRBV18 and TRBJ1-2, with unresolved D. V lost 1 base and J lost 3, with 12 bases in between. The CDR3 has 15 amino acids. In germline, CDR1 is KGHSH, CDR2 LQKENI. The CDR3 region is CASSPQASSYYGYTF. The CDR3 nucleotides are TGTGCCAGCTCACCACAGGCCTCATCGTACTATGGCTACACCTTC.

The V call is TRBV5-1, the J call TRBJ1-3, with D perhaps TRBD1 (5 bases). Germline CDR1 reads SGHRS; CDR2 reads YFSETQ. V lost 1 base and J 1 base, leaving 6 bases between the germline ends. CDR3 length equals 14 residues. The CDR3 region is CASSLSGSGNTIYF. Here the CDR3 DNA reads TGCGCCAGCAGCTTGTCAGGGTCTGGAAACACCATATATTTT. Full variable domain (missing parts from reference TRBV5-1 and TRBJ1-3): KAGVTQTPRYLIKTRGQQVTLSCSPISGHRSVSWYQQTPGQGLQFLFEYFSETQRNKGNFPGRFSGRQFSNSRSEMNVSTLELGDSALYLCASSLSGSGNTIYFGEGSWLTVV.

The chain employs TRBV28 and TRBJ2-3, with TRBD2 matching over 15 bases. The CDR3 extends over 16 amino acids. Germline V gene sequence: CDR1 MDHEN, CDR2 SYDVKM. Trimming at V came to 6 bases and at J to 4 bases, leaving 5 bases not matched to a gene. CDR3 nucleotides: TGTGCCAGCAGCTGGGGACTAGCGGGAGGCTCAGATACGCAGTATTTT. This sequence encodes CASSWGLAGGSDTQYF.

The chain combines TRBV30 with TRBJ1-1; D is undetermined. Germline CDR1 is GTSNPN and CDR2 is SVGIG (reference sequence). The CDR3 contains 14 residues. Trimming shortened V by 0 bases and J by 0 bases, and 8 bases separated the two germline ends. The CDR3, as DNA: TGTGCCTGGAGTGTAAATCCAGTGAACACTGAAGCTTTCTTT. This codes for CAWSVNPVNTEAFF.

The J gene is TRBJ1-1, the V gene TRBV7-9; D not certain. Trimming removed 1 base from V and 4 bases from J, with 10 bases in between. The CDR3 is 14 residues long. Germline assignment: CDR1 SEHNR and CDR2 FQNEAQ (reference sequence). The CDR3 region has the DNA TGTGCCAGCAGCTTAGGCGTGTCTCGCACTGAAGCTTTCTTT. This codes for CASSLGVSRTEAFF.

The chain is built from TRBV6-5 and TRBJ2-7; D ambiguous. Germline V gene sequence: CDR1 MNHEY, CDR2 SVGAGI. This CDR3 is 10 amino acids long. Between the trimmed V and J ends, which lost 7 bases and 10 bases, there was a span of 11 bases. CDR3 nucleotides: TGTGCCAGCACCCCCCCGGATCAGTACTTC. This translates into CASTPPDQYF.

The chain carries TRBV5-1 and TRBJ1-2, with D unclear. The V gene's germline CDR1 is SGHRS and CDR2 YFSETQ. The germline V and J ends were trimmed by 3 bases and 3 bases, with 6 bases remaining between them. This CDR3 spans 12 amino acids. CDR3 residues: CASSYDYYGYTF. In DNA, the CDR3 is TGCGCCAGCAGCTACGATTACTATGGCTACACCTTC. Drawing the rest from reference TRBV5-1 and TRBJ1-2, the complete variable domain is KAGVTQTPRYLIKTRGQQVTLSCSPISGHRSVSWYQQTPGQGLQFLFEYFSETQRNKGNFPGRFSGRQFSNSRSEMNVSTLELGDSALYLCASSYDYYGYTFGSGTRLTVV.

Points on this clone: The same CDR3 is also encoded by other DNA sequences in this sample. The chain uses TRBV5-1 and TRBJ1-1; D uncertain. CDR3 length equals 13 residues. The germline V gene has CDR1 SGHRS and CDR2 YFSETQ. The ends were cut back, 0 bases at V and 0 bases at J, with 3 bases in the middle. The CDR3 region has the DNA TGCGCCAGCAGCTTGGGGCTGAACACTGAAGCTTTCTTT. Translated: CASSLGLNTEAFF.

The table lists this clone with a count of one. This sequence joins TRBV28 and TRBJ1-3, with TRBD1 identical over 8 bases. Germline CDR1 reads MDHEN; CDR2 reads SYDVKM. The CDR3 has 15 amino acids. V shed 5 bases and J 0 bases; nucleotides not matched to a gene: 3. CDR3 bases: TGTGCCAGCAGTGGACAGGGAAGCTCTGGAAACACCATATATTTT. It is translated as CASSGQGSSGNTIYF.